This T cell receptor (beta chain) emerged from a study of T cells in Graves' hyperthyroidism and ophthalmopathy. The germline V and J ends were trimmed by 3 bases and 3 bases, with 12 bases remaining between them. The germline V gene encodes CDR1 MGHRA and CDR2 YSYEKL. The CDR3 is made up of 14 amino acids. The TCR beta CDR3 regions underwent amplification using RNA transcripts as the source. Initially, a first-round RT-PCR of the TCR CDR3 employed the HTBI primer set. TCRdb processed the multiplex PCR reads anew with MiXCR; each CDR3 protein has one entry. The sample comprises around 490,000 distinct CDR3 sequences, about 20% of which are singletons, and roughly 50% rests with the top ten. This clonotype was observed many times. The study excluded patients with uncontrolled infection, other autoimmune disease, pregnancy or lactation.

The gene calls are TRBV4-1 and TRBJ2-7; tentatively, D is TRBD1 or TRBD2 (5 bases each). Material for sequencing was blood. This TCR came from a man aged 35-49 years with Graves' ophthalmopathy. The CDR3 here is CASSQAGTDYEQYF. CDR3 DNA: TGCGCCAGCAGCCAGGCCGGGACGGACTACGAGCAGTACTTC.